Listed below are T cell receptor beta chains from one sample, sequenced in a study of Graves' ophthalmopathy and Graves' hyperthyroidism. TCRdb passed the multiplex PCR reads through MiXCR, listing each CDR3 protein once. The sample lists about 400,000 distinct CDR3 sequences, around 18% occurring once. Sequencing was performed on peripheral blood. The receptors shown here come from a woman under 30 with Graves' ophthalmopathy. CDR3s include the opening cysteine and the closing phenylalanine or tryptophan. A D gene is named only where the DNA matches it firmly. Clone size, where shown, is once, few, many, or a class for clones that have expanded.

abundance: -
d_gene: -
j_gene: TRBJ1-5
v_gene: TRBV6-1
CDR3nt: TGTGCCAGCACCTCAGAGCCCTATAGCAATCAGCCCCAGCATTTT
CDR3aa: CASTSEPYSNQPQHF

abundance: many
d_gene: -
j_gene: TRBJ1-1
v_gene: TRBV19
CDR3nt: TGTGCCAGTAGTAGCCCAGATATGAACACTGAAGCTTTCTTT
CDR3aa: CASSSPDMNTEAFF

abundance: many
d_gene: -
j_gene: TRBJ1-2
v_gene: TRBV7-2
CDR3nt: TGTGCCAGCAGCTTAACCGAAGGACAAAACTATGGCTACACCTTC
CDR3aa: CASSLTEGQNYGYTF

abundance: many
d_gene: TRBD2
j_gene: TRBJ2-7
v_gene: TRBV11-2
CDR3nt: TGTGCCAGCAGCTTAAACCGACCAGCGGGGGGACGGGGGCAGTACTTC
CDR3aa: CASSLNRPAGGRGQYF

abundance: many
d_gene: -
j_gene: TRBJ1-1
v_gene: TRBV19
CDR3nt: TGTGCCAGTAGTATAGATGACGGCGTCGCTGAAGCTTTCTTT
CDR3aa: CASSIDDGVAEAFF

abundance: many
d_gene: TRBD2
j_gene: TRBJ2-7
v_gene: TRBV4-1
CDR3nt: TGCGCCAGCAGCCAAGATCCAGGGACTAGCGGGAGTAGATTCGACGAGCAGTACTTC
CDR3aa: CASSQDPGTSGSRFDEQYF

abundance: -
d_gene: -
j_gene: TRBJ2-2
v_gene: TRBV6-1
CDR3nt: TGTGCCACCTTCAGGGAGTTGGGCGGGGAGCTGTTTTTT
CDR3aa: CATFRELGGELFF

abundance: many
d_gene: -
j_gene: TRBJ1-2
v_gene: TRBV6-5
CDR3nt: TGTGCCAGCAGCAAGTTGGGCCTGGGGTACTATGGCTACACCTTC
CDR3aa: CASSKLGLGYYGYTF

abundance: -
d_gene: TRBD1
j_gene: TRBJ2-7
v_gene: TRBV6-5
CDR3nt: TGTGCCAGCAGTTACTCGAACAGGGGGAGCTCCTACGAGCAGTACTTC
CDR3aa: CASSYSNRGSSYEQYF

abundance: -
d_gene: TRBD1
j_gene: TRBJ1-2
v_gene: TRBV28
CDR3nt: TGTGCCAGCAGCGAGGACAGGGATGGCTACACCTTC
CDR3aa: CASSEDRDGYTF

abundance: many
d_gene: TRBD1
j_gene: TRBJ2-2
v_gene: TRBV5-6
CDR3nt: TGTGCCAGCAGCGGTTGGACAGGGAAGAACACCGGGGAGCTGTTTTTT
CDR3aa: CASSGWTGKNTGELFF

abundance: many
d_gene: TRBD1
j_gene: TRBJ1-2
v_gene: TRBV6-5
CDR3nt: TGTGCCAGCAGTCCATTGGACAGGGTTCACTATGGCTACACCTTC
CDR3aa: CASSPLDRVHYGYTF

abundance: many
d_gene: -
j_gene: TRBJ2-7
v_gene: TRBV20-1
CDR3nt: TGCAGTGTTAGAGACGGGACTTTTGTGCAGTACTTC
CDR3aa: CSVRDGTFVQYF

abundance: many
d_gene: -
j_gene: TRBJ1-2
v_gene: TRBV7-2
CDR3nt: TGTGCCAGCAGCTTGTTTGTTCACTATGGCTACACCTTC
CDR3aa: CASSLFVHYGYTF

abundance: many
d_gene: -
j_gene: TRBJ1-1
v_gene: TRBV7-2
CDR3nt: TGTGCCAGCAGCTTAGGAGTCCGGGGGTCCACTGAAGCTTTCTTT
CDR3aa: CASSLGVRGSTEAFF

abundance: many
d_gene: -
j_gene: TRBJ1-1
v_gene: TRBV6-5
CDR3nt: TGTGCCAGCAGTTACTCGGACACAATGAACACTGAAGCTTTCTTT
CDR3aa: CASSYSDTMNTEAFF

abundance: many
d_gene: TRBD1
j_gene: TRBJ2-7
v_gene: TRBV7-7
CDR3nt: TGTGCTAGCAGCCGAAGCGAGACAGGGGAGCAGTACTTC
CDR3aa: CASSRSETGEQYF

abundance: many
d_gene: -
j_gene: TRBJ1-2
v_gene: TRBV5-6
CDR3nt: TGTGCCAGCAGCTCAAACAGGCGCGGCTACACCTTC
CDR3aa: CASSSNRRGYTF

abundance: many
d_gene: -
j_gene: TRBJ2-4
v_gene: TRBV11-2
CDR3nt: TGTGCCAGCAGCTTGACATCCTCCCAGCTGGTAATAGCCAAAAACATTCAGTACTTC
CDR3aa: CASSLTSSQLVIAKNIQYF

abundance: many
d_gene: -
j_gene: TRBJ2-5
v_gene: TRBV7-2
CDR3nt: TGTGCCAGCAGCCCAGGGGGGCAGACCCAGTACTTC
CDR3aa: CASSPGGQTQYF

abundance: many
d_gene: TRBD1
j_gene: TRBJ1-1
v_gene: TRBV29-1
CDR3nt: TGCAGCGTTGTCGGACAGGGCGGCACTGAAGCTTTCTTT
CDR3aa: CSVVGQGGTEAFF

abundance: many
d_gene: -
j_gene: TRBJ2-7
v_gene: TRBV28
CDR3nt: TGTGCCAGTTCAGGGGTCGGCTACGAGCAGTACTTC
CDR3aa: CASSGVGYEQYF

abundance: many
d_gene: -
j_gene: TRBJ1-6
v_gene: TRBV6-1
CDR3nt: TGTGCCAGCAGTGACAACACCCACCTTCGCTTT
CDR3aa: CASSDNTHLRF

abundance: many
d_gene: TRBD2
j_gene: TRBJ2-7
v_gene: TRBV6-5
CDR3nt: TGTGCCAGTGGGGACAGCGGGAGGGCCTACGAGCAGTACTTC
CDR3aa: CASGDSGRAYEQYF

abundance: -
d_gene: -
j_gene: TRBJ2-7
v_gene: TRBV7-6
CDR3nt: TGTGCCAGCAGCTTAGAAGCCGAGCGGAGTGCCTACGAGCAGTACTTC
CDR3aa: CASSLEAERSAYEQYF

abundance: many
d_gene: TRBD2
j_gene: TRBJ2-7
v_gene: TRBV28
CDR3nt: TGTGCCAGCAGTTTTCCCCTGAGCGGGAGGTACGGCTTCGAGCAGTACTTC
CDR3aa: CASSFPLSGRYGFEQYF

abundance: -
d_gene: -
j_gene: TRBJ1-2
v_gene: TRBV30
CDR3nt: TGTGCCTGGGCAGAGAACTATGGCTACACCTTC
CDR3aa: CAWAENYGYTF

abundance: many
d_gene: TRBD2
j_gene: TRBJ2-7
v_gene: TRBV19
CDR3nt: TGTGCCAGTAGTTTCTCCTCGGGAGGCAACGAGCAGTACTTC
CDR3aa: CASSFSSGGNEQYF

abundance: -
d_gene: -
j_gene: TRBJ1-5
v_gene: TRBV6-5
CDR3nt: TGTGCCAGCAGTACTGGGACATGGCCCCAGCATTTT
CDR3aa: CASSTGTWPQHF

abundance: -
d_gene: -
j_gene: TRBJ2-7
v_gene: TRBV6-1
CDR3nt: TGTGCCAGCAGTGATTCCGGGACCCTGTACGAGCAGTACTTC
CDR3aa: CASSDSGTLYEQYF

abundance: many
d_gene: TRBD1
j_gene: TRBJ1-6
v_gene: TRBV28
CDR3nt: TGTGCCAGCAGCCTCCCGTCCGGGACAGGAAATTCACCCCTCCACTTT
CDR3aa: CASSLPSGTGNSPLHF

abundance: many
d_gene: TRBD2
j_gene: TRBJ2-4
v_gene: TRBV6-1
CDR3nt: TGTGCCAGCAGCATCGAAGGGACTAGCGGCGCAAAAAACATTCAGTACTTC
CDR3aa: CASSIEGTSGAKNIQYF

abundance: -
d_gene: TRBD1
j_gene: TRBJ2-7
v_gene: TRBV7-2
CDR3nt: TGTGCCAGCGCTTGGGACAGGGGGGCTTACGAGCAGTACTTC
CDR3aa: CASAWDRGAYEQYF

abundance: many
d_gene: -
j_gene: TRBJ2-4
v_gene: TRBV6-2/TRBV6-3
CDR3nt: TGTGCCAGCTCCGGGTCTCGTCAAAACATTCAGTACTTC
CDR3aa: CASSGSRQNIQYF

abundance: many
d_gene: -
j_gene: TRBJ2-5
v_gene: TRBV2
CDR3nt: TGTGCCAGCAGTATTGAGGAGACCCAGTACTTC
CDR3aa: CASSIEETQYF

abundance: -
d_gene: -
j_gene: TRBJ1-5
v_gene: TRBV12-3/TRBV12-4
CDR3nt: TGTGCCAGCAGTTTATCGGCAGGGGAAGGGCAGCCCCAGCATTTT
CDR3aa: CASSLSAGEGQPQHF

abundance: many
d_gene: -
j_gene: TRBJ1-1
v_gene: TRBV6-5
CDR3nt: TGTGCCAGCAGTCCTAATGGTGGGGGCACTGAAGCTTTCTTT
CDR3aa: CASSPNGGGTEAFF

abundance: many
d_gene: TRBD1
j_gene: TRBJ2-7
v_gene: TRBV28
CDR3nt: TGTGCCAGCAGGGCAGGGGGCTACGAGCAGTACTTC
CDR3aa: CASRAGGYEQYF

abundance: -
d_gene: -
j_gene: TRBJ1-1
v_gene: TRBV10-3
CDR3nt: TGTGCCATCAGGTCGACGGTGGACACTGAAGCTTTCTTT
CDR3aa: CAIRSTVDTEAFF

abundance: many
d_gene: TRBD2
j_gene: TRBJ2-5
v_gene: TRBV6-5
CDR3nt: TGTGCCAGCAGGGGGGGACTAGCGGGAGGGCAAGAGACCCAGTACTTC
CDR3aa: CASRGGLAGGQETQYF

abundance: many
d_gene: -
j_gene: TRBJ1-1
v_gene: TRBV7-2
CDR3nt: TGTGCCAGCAGCTTAGCGGGGACTGCCGTGAACACTGAAGCTTTCTTT
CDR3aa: CASSLAGTAVNTEAFF

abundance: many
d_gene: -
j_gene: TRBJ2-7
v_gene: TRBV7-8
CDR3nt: TGTGCCAGCACCGTTGTACAGGGAGGAGGTTACGAGCAGTACTTC
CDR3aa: CASTVVQGGGYEQYF

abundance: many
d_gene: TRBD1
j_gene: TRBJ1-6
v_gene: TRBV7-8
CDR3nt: TGTGCCAGCAGTCCAGCCGTACAGGGGGCTTCGAGCTCCTATAATTCACCCCTCCACTTT
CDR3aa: CASSPAVQGASSSYNSPLHF

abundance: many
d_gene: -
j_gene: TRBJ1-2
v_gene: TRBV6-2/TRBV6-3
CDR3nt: TGTGCCAGCAGTTACGGAGGGATGGGCTATGGCTACACCTTC
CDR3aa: CASSYGGMGYGYTF

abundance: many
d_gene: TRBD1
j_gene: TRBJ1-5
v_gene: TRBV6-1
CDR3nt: TGTGCCAGCAGTCTAAGAAGCTACAGGGGTTTAAGGCAGCCCCAGCATTTT
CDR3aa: CASSLRSYRGLRQPQHF

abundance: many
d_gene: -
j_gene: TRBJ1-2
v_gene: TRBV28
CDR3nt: TGTGCCAGCAGTTTAGAGTCGAGCTATGGCTACACCTTC
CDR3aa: CASSLESSYGYTF

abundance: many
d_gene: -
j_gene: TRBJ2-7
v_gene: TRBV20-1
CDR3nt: TGCAGTGCTAGAGATCCCGGCGCCACCTCCTACGAGCAGTACTTC
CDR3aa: CSARDPGATSYEQYF

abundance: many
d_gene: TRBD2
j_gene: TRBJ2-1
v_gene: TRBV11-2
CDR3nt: TGTGCCAGCACTACCCGGACTAGCGGGGCGGCCTACAATGAGCAGTTCTTC
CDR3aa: CASTTRTSGAAYNEQFF

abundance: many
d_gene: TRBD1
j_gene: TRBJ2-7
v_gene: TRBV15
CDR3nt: TGTGCCACCAGCAGAACCCCGGGACAGGGAGAAAACGAGCAGTACTTC
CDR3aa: CATSRTPGQGENEQYF

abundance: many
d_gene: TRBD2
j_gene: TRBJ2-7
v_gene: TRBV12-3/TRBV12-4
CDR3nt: TGTGCCAGCAGTTTAGCTGGACTAGCGGGAGAGGCTTACGAGCAGTACTTC
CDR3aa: CASSLAGLAGEAYEQYF